A selection of T cell receptor beta chains follows, all from one sample in a study of T cells in Graves' hyperthyroidism and ophthalmopathy. TCRdb recomputed calls from the multiplex PCR reads with MiXCR, one row per CDR3 protein. The sample lists roughly 570,000 distinct CDR3 sequences; around 16% were seen once. The sequenced material came from blood. The source of these receptors is a woman aged 30 to 39 with Graves' hyperthyroidism. CDR3s include the opening cysteine and the closing phenylalanine or tryptophan. D genes are given only for firm matches. Size is omitted from some rows. Given values are once, few, many or a class for expanded clones.

V	D	J	size	CDR3	DNA
TRBV30	.	TRBJ2-7	many	CAWGAVAYEQYF	TGTGCCTGGGGGGCAGTTGCCTACGAGCAGTACTTC
TRBV7-3	TRBD2	TRBJ2-3	many	CASNSTSGRSGDTQYF	TGTGCCAGCAACTCCACTAGCGGGAGGAGCGGAGATACGCAGTATTTT
TRBV2	TRBD2	TRBJ2-1	many	CASSDPGLGAYNEQFF	TGTGCCAGCAGCGATCCGGGACTAGGGGCATACAATGAGCAGTTCTTC
TRBV11-2	.	TRBJ1-3	few	CASRPNPAGSGNTIYF	TGTGCCAGCAGGCCAAACCCGGCGGGCTCTGGAAACACCATATATTTT
TRBV3-1	.	TRBJ2-5	many	CASSQETQYF	TGTGCCAGCAGCCAAGAGACCCAGTACTTC
TRBV3-1	TRBD2	TRBJ2-5	.	CASSQGLAGAASGKTQYF	TGTGCCAGCAGCCAAGGACTAGCGGGAGCGGCTTCAGGGAAGACCCAGTACTTC
TRBV11-2	TRBD1	TRBJ2-3	many	CASSLGGGVRDTQYF	TGTGCCAGCAGCTTAGGAGGGGGCGTTAGGGATACGCAGTATTTT
TRBV11-1	.	TRBJ1-1	many	CASSFQEGATEAFF	TGTGCCAGCAGCTTTCAGGAGGGAGCCACTGAAGCTTTCTTT
TRBV30	TRBD2	TRBJ2-7	.	CAWSPEVKRDSWSVIGEQYF	TGTGCCTGGAGCCCAGAGGTCAAGCGGGATAGCTGGTCGGTCATCGGGGAGCAGTACTTC
TRBV20-1	TRBD2	TRBJ2-3	.	CSARAGVLDTQYF	TGCAGTGCCAGAGCGGGAGTTTTGGATACGCAGTATTTT
TRBV4-1	.	TRBJ1-3	few	CASSGVGVDRNTIYF	TGCGCCAGCAGTGGGGTCGGGGTCGATCGAAACACCATATATTTT
TRBV28	.	TRBJ1-4	many	CASTKDSGGEKLFF	TGTGCCAGCACGAAAGACAGCGGGGGGGAAAAACTGTTTTTT
TRBV28	.	TRBJ1-4	many	CASSFIGRRLNEKLFF	TGTGCCAGCAGTTTCATTGGACGACGGCTTAATGAAAAACTGTTTTTT
TRBV6-1	.	TRBJ2-3	many	CASSRRTLSTDTQYF	TGTGCCAGCAGTAGAAGGACCTTAAGCACAGATACGCAGTATTTT
TRBV6-2/TRBV6-3	TRBD2	TRBJ2-7	.	CASRLTGTSGSYEQYF	TGTGCCAGCAGGCTAACCGGGACTAGCGGGAGTTATGAGCAGTACTTC
TRBV29-1	TRBD1	TRBJ2-3	.	CSVEDPGYRGTDTQYF	TGCAGCGTTGAAGATCCGGGATACAGGGGGACAGATACGCAGTATTTT
TRBV6-1	.	TRBJ2-1	many	CASRPDSWGDEQFF	TGTGCCAGCAGACCCGACTCCTGGGGCGATGAGCAGTTCTTC
TRBV28	.	TRBJ1-5	many	CACREGIPYSNQPQHF	TGTGCCTGCCGAGAGGGTATACCATATAGCAATCAGCCCCAGCATTTT
TRBV6-1	.	TRBJ2-5	many	CASSLTTGEGTQYF	TGTGCCAGCAGTCTCACGACAGGGGAGGGGACCCAGTACTTC
TRBV9	TRBD2	TRBJ2-2	.	CASSATSGMFGELFF	TGTGCCAGCAGCGCGACTAGCGGGATGTTCGGGGAGCTGTTTTTT
TRBV7-2	.	TRBJ1-5	many	CASSLETSQPQHF	TGTGCCAGCAGCTTAGAAACTAGTCAGCCCCAGCATTTT
TRBV2	.	TRBJ1-2	.	CASRRAGSYGYTF	TGTGCCAGCAGGAGGGCAGGAAGCTATGGCTACACCTTC
TRBV29-1	.	TRBJ1-1	many	CSVEPGMSTEAFF	TGCAGCGTTGAACCAGGCATGAGCACTGAAGCTTTCTTT
TRBV28	.	TRBJ1-6	many	CASSLAGYNSPLHF	TGTGCCAGCAGTTTAGCAGGGTATAATTCACCCCTCCACTTT
TRBV13	.	TRBJ2-2	few	CASSRDTSNTGELFF	TGTGCCAGCAGCCGGGACACCTCGAACACCGGGGAGCTGTTTTTT
TRBV20-1	TRBD1	TRBJ2-1	few	CSARAKARGSYNEQFF	TGCAGTGCTAGAGCTAAGGCCAGGGGGTCCTACAATGAGCAGTTCTTC
TRBV4-3	.	TRBJ1-1	.	CASSQQGRENTEAFF	TGCGCCAGCAGCCAACAGGGACGGGAGAACACTGAAGCTTTCTTT
TRBV6-1	TRBD2	TRBJ2-7	few	CATRTSGATYEQYF	TGTGCCACCCGGACTAGCGGCGCCACCTACGAGCAGTACTTC
TRBV6-2/TRBV6-3	TRBD2	TRBJ2-3	.	CASSRQGGLADGDTQYF	TGTGCCAGCAGTCGACAGGGGGGACTAGCGGATGGGGATACGCAGTATTTT
TRBV29-1	TRBD2	TRBJ2-1	.	CSVDVGGGTSGRTPYNEQFF	TGCAGCGTTGATGTGGGGGGGGGGACTAGCGGGAGGACCCCCTACAATGAGCAGTTCTTC
TRBV9	.	TRBJ2-1	.	CASSVNSGRPSYNEQFF	TGTGCCAGCAGCGTAAACAGCGGCCGACCTTCCTACAATGAGCAGTTCTTC
TRBV4-3	TRBD2	TRBJ2-7	.	CASSQDSSGGQYF	TGCGCCAGCAGCCAAGATAGTTCGGGGGGGCAGTACTTC